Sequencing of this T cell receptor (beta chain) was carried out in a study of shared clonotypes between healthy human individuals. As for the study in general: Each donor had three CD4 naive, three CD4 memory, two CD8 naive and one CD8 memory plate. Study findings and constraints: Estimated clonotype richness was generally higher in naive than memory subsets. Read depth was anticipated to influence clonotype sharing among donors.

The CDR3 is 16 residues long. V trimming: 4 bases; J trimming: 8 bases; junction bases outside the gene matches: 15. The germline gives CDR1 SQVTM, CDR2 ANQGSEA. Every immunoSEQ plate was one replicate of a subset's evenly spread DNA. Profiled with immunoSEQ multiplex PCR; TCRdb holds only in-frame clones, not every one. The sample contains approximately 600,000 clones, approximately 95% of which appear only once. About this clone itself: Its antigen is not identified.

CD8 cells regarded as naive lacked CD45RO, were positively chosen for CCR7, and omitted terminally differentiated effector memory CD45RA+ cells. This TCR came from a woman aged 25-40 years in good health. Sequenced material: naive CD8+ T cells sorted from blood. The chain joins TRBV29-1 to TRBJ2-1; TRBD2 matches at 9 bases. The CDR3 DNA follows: TGCAGCGTTGTTCTTGATTGGGGCGGGAGGGCCGATGAGCAGTTCTTC. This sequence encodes CSVVLDWGGRADEQFF.